Listed below are T cell receptor beta chains from one sample, sequenced in a study of metastatic and nonmetastatic thyroid tumors. TCRdb called clones again from the PCR reads with MiXCR. The sample lists around 7,000 clones; 35% were seen once. The sample was adjacent normal tissue. These receptors originate from a female donor with papillary thyroid cancer or a benign thyroid nodule (not recorded which). Some clones in this sample may be carry-over from other donors' samples. Both conserved end residues are part of each CDR3. A D gene is named only where the DNA matches it firmly. Size is stated for part of the rows, as once, few or many counts, or as a class when the clone is expanded.

CDR3 DNA | CDR3 protein | D gene | J gene | V gene | clone size
TGCAGTGCTAGATATAAGCGGTACGAGCAGTACTTC | CSARYKRYEQYF | - | TRBJ2-7 | TRBV20-1 | -
TGTGCCAGCAGTCCCCGGACAGGGTCTCCCTTTGAAGCTTTCTTT | CASSPRTGSPFEAFF | TRBD1 | TRBJ1-1 | TRBV12-3/TRBV12-4 | -
TGTGCCAGCAGCTCGGGGCCTGGAAACACCATATATTTT | CASSSGPGNTIYF | - | TRBJ1-3 | TRBV11-2 | large
TGTGCCAGCAGTTTAGTTGGGGTGACTGAAGCTTTCTTT | CASSLVGVTEAFF | - | TRBJ1-1 | TRBV28 | -
TGTGCCAGTAGTATAGGAGCCCGTCGGACGTCCGAGCAGTACTTC | CASSIGARRTSEQYF | - | TRBJ2-7 | TRBV19 | -
TGTGCCTGGAGTGGTTACACTGGTCCCACCTACGAGCAGTACTTC | CAWSGYTGPTYEQYF | - | TRBJ2-7 | TRBV30 | -
TGCGCCAGCTGGCAGGGACATACCTCCTACGAGCAGTACTTC | CASWQGHTSYEQYF | - | TRBJ2-7 | TRBV5-1 | -
TGTGCCAGCAGTTTGTCCGGGACAGCGAACTCCTACGAGCAGTACTTC | CASSLSGTANSYEQYF | TRBD1 | TRBJ2-7 | TRBV12-3/TRBV12-4 | few
TGTGCCATCAGTGCGTCGGGGAGGTACGAGCAGTACTTC | CAISASGRYEQYF | - | TRBJ2-7 | TRBV10-3 | -
TGCGCCAGCAGCTTGGAATTGGGACAGGGGACCAACACCATATATTTT | CASSLELGQGTNTIYF | TRBD1 | TRBJ1-3 | TRBV5-1 | large
TGCAGTGCCATGAGTAGGACAGGGCCCTCGAACACTGAAGCTTTCTTT | CSAMSRTGPSNTEAFF | TRBD1 | TRBJ1-1 | TRBV20-1 | -